The clone carrying this TCR beta chain was recorded a few times. What it recognizes is unknown. The data belong to a study of early T cells in non-severe SARS-CoV-2 infection. Study at large: The input, bulk RNA from unsorted whole blood, was sequenced, and chains were unpaired.

Study-wide results and caveats: The VDJdb matching leaned toward anti-spike CD8 responses and overlooked private and CD4 specificities.

Germline CDR1 reads LGHNA; CDR2 reads YNFKEQ. There are 15 residues in the CDR3. Trimming took 0 bases from V and 4 from J, leaving 12 bases between them. In the library, individual cDNA molecules carried attached unique molecular identifiers. TCRdb reanalysed the 5' RACE reads using MiXCR and keeps one entry per CDR3 protein. The table records fewer than 100,000 distinct CDR3 sequences, approximately 6% of them present only once. The receptor comes from an adult who was a healthcare worker with PCR-confirmed SARS-CoV-2 infection or an uninfected control (not recorded which). Sequencing was done on a sample of whole blood. The chain joins TRBV4-2 to TRBJ1-1; a weak D match, TRBD1 (5 bases). The CDR3 sequence: CASSQDLGVGTEAFF. CDR3 in DNA: TGTGCCAGCAGCCAAGATCTAGGGGTCGGCACTGAAGCTTTCTTT.